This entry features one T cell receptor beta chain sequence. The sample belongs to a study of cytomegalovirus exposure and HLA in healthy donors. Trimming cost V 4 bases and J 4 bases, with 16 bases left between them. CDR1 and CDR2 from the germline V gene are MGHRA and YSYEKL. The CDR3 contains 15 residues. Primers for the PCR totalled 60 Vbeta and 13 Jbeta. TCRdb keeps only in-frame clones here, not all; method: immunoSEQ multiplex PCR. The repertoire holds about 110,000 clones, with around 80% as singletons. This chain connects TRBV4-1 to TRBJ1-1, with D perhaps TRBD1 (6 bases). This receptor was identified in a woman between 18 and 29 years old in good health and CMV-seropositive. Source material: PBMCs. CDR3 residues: CASSLGRGGATEAFF. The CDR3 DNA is TGCGCCAGCAGCCTCGGGAGGGGGGGGGCCACTGAAGCTTTCTTT.